This TCR beta chain was captured by sequencing in a study of monozygotic twins with inflammatory bowel disease. Study-wide points: Perhaps reflecting limited power, concordant and discordant twins did not differ in repertoire similarity.

The CDR3 has 12 amino acids. Phlebotomy per donor yielded a single 2.5 ml blood sample. Skipping T cell sorting, the study isolated total RNA directly from whole blood. Each sample's cDNA came from eight separate reactions. After re-calling the 5' RACE reads, TCRdb lists one entry per CDR3 protein, DNA absent. The table lists 140,000 to 150,000 distinct CDR3 sequences. To note about this clonotype: The antigen remains undetermined.

Material for sequencing was blood. This receptor was identified in a human donor with ulcerative colitis or Crohn's disease, or a healthy co-twin of an affected twin (not recorded which). This chain joins TRBV12-3 or TRBV12-4 and TRBJ1-2. The chain's CDR3 is CASRGTPGGYTF.